Below, 27 T cell receptor beta chains from the same sample are listed, as sequenced in a study of CD8 T cells in ankylosing spondylitis (TCRdb year 2017). The full study reports these points: A TCR beta motif of seven or eight highly homologous amino acid variants appeared characteristic of blood from ankylosing spondylitis patients.

The library was obtained by 5' RACE. The instrument was an Illumina HiSeq 2500. Starting from the raw public reads, TCRdb applied fastp trimming at Q25, assembled clones with MiXCR and retained in-frame beta chains. Identical CDR3 protein sequences are pooled into one entry, listed with their most common genes and DNA. Within this sample are 450,000 to 550,000 distinct CDR3 sequences, with about 5.2% of them counted one time only. Of the sample, around 3.5% falls within the top ten clones. Their recognized antigens are unknown. Sequenced: blood, either unsorted or a sorted T cell fraction (not recorded which). The receptors stem from a male donor with ankylosing spondylitis.

There are many counts of this clonotype. The chain couples TRBV20-1 to TRBJ2-5; 7 bases match TRBD2. Germline loops: CDR1 DFQATT, CDR2 SNEGSKA (reference sequence). Germline trimming cut 1 base from V and 9 bases from J; bases unmatched to any gene: 8. The CDR3 runs 13 residues. CDR3 in amino acids: CSARGREAVAQYF. The CDR3 DNA follows: TGCAGTGCTAGAGGCCGGGAGGCAGTGGCCCAGTACTTC.

V usage is TRBV18 and J usage is TRBJ2-5; tentatively, D is TRBD2 (5 bases). The CDR3 spans 15 residues. Germline CDR1 and CDR2: KGHSH and LQKENI. Trimming removed 0 bases from V and 2 bases from J, with 10 bases in between. CDR3 residues: CASSPPEAFQETQYF. In DNA, the CDR3 is TGTGCCAGCTCACCACCGGAGGCGTTTCAAGAGACCCAGTACTTC.

On this clonotype itself: A clone one base away is much larger, so this may be a read error. This sequence joins TRBV4-3 and TRBJ2-2, with unresolved D. The V end lost 0 bases, the J end lost 9 bases, and 26 bases lay between the germline ends. There are 19 residues in the CDR3. Germline lookup yields CDR1 LGHNA and CDR2 YSLEER. The CDR3 is CASSQDLRRGIFSTRELFF. Written as DNA, the CDR3 is TGCGCCAGCAGCCAAGACTTAAGAAGAGGTATTTTCAGTACCAGGGAGCTGTTTTTT.

This clonotype was seen only a few times. This rearrangement joins TRBV5-1 to TRBJ2-3; D is undetermined. The germline V gene encodes CDR1 SGHRS and CDR2 YFSETQ. There are 14 residues in the CDR3. V lost 0 bases, J lost 2 bases, and 7 bases lay in between. The DNA for the CDR3 is TGCGCCAGCAGCTTGGGACCTAACACAGATACGCAGTATTTT. Translated: CASSLGPNTDTQYF.

This clonotype has at least ten counts. The chain employs TRBV12-3 or TRBV12-4 and TRBJ1-5; D remains unclear. V was shortened by 6 bases and J by 7 bases, with 16 bases between the two germline ends. CDR3 length: 14 amino acids. CDR3 amino acids: CASRPERGGQPQHF. The CDR3, as DNA: TGTGCCAGCAGACCCGAACGAGGAGGCCAGCCCCAGCATTTT.

This clonotype was detected only once. This rearrangement joins TRBV7-2 to TRBJ1-4; TRBD1 matches at 7 bases. Trimming removed 5 bases from V and 7 bases from J; junction bases left unmatched: 7. CDR1 is SGHTA and CDR2 is FQGNSA in the germline V gene. The CDR3 is made up of 14 amino acids. CDR3 sequence (DNA): TGTGCCAGCAGCCCGACAGGGTTTGGTGAAAAACTGTTTTTT. Its protein is CASSPTGFGEKLFF.

In this sample, this clonotype turned up many times. The chain employs TRBV29-1 and TRBJ1-3; D is uncertain. Between the trimmed V and J ends, which lost 6 bases and 0 bases, there was a span of 9 bases. Germline CDR1 reads SQVTM; CDR2 reads ANQGSEA. This CDR3 has 13 residues. CDR3: CSVLVSSGNTIYF. The CDR3 nucleotides are TGCAGCGTGTTAGTTAGCTCTGGAAACACCATATATTTT.

This clonotype was picked up many times. The J gene is TRBJ2-5, the V gene TRBV10-3; 9 bases line up with TRBD2. The V gene end was trimmed by 3 bases and the J gene end by 5 bases; junction bases not matched to a gene: 7. This CDR3 comprises 15 residues. CDR1 is ENHRY, CDR2 SYGVKD, per germline. CDR3 DNA sequence: TGTGCCATCAGTGACGGCGGGGGGGCCGGGGAGACCCAGTACTTC. This encodes CAISDGGGAGETQYF.

The CDR3 here is CASSVGATYEQYF. The CDR3 DNA sequence: TGTGCCAGCAGTGTGGGAGCTACCTACGAGCAGTACTTC. The genes are TRBV6-4 and TRBJ2-7; D possibly corresponds to TRBD2 (5 bases). CDR3 length equals 13 residues. Germline V gives CDR1 MRHNA, CDR2 SNTAGT. V was trimmed by 4 bases and J by 2 bases, leaving 9 bases between them.

This clonotype was detected many times. The chain uses TRBV5-1 and TRBJ1-4; D ambiguous. Germline V gene sequence: CDR1 SGHRS, CDR2 YFSETQ. Trimming took 0 bases from V and 3 from J, leaving 12 bases between them. The CDR3 contains 16 residues. Written as DNA, the CDR3 is TGCGCCAGCAGCTTGGTTCCCACGATGGCTAATGAAAAACTGTTTTTT. This encodes CASSLVPTMANEKLFF.

This clonotype was observed at least ten times. The gene calls are TRBV6-2 or TRBV6-3 and TRBJ2-7; no firm D call. In germline, CDR1 is MNHEY, CDR2 SVGEGT. This CDR3 comprises 12 residues. Trimming removed 2 bases at V and 4 bases at J, with 6 bases between. CDR3 nucleotide sequence: TGTGCCAGCAGTTACAGGAGTTACGAGCAGTACTTC. This sequence encodes CASSYRSYEQYF.

This clonotype was found many times. The chain combines TRBV27 with TRBJ2-1; D is perhaps TRBD1 (5 bases). V was trimmed by 3 bases and J by 9 bases, leaving 15 bases between them. CDR1 and CDR2 from the germline V gene are MNHEY and SMNVEV (reference sequence). The CDR3 contains 14 residues. This CDR3 is CASSFDSLSLEQFF. The CDR3 bases are TGTGCCAGCAGTTTCGACAGCCTTTCGCTTGAGCAGTTCTTC.

There are many counts of this clonotype. V and J are TRBV29-1 and TRBJ2-5, with 9 bases that match TRBD2. This CDR3 comprises 13 residues. After removal of 3 bases from V and 5 bases from J, the junction contained 4 bases not matched to a gene. Germline CDR1 SQVTM, CDR2 ANQGSEA. The DNA for the CDR3 is TGCAGCGTTGACCCAGCGGGAGGCGAGACCCAGTACTTC. Translated: CSVDPAGGETQYF.

This clonotype has ten or more counts. The V and J genes are TRBV29-1 and TRBJ1-2, with unresolved D. The CDR3 spans 12 residues. Germline CDR1 is SQVTM and CDR2 is ANQGSEA. V lost 6 bases, J lost 3 bases, and 11 bases lay in between. The CDR3 region is CSVAQRDYGYTF. The DNA for the CDR3 is TGCAGCGTCGCACAGAGGGACTATGGCTACACCTTC.

This clonotype was detected only a few times. The V gene is TRBV11-2, the J gene TRBJ2-5; 13 bases line up with TRBD2. This CDR3 contains 19 residues. J was trimmed by 4 bases and V by 1 base; bases with no gene match: 12. Looked up from germline, CDR1 is SGHAT and CDR2 is FQNNGV. CDR3 DNA sequence: TGTGCCAGCAGCTTAGGAGGATCGACTAGCGGGAGGCGGAGAGAGACCCAGTACTTC. Its protein is CASSLGGSTSGRRRETQYF.

This clonotype has ten or more counts. J is TRBJ1-5 and V is TRBV12-3 or TRBV12-4, with 10 bases matching TRBD1. The CDR3 spans 15 residues. V shed 4 bases, J shed 7 bases, and the junction held 7 bases outside the gene matches. CDR3 residues: CASSSGTGEGQPQHF. The DNA of the CDR3 is TGTGCCAGCAGTTCGGGGACAGGGGAAGGCCAGCCCCAGCATTTT.

This clonotype was detected ten times or more. This chain uses TRBV5-1 with TRBJ2-3, with D possibly being TRBD1 (6 bases). This CDR3 has 12 residues. V was cut by 2 bases and J by 10 bases, with 11 bases left in between. Germline V gene sequence: CDR1 SGHRS, CDR2 YFSETQ. CDR3 loop: CASSFTGNAQYF. Written as DNA, the CDR3 is TGCGCCAGCAGCTTTACAGGGAACGCGCAGTATTTT. Full variable domain (rest looked up from reference TRBV5-1 and TRBJ2-3): KAGVTQTPRYLIKTRGQQVTLSCSPISGHRSVSWYQQTPGQGLQFLFEYFSETQRNKGNFPGRFSGRQFSNSRSEMNVSTLELGDSALYLCASSFTGNAQYFGPGTRLTVL.

The sample holds many counts of this clonotype. This sequence joins TRBV12-3 or TRBV12-4 and TRBJ1-2; D ambiguous. The CDR3 has 14 amino acids. With 5 bases removed from V and 8 bases from J, the gap between germline ends came to 18 bases. CDR3 amino acids: CASSLLKDTYGYTF. The CDR3 nucleotides are TGTGCCAGCAGTCTTTTGAAAGACACATACGGCTACACCTTC.

Many counts were recorded for this clonotype. The chain joins TRBV6-5 to TRBJ1-1, with D uncertain. V shed 5 bases and J shed 4 bases, with 8 bases lying between them. Germline V gene data show CDR1 as MNHEY and CDR2 as SVGAGI. The CDR3 is made up of 12 amino acids. CDR3 protein: CASSRRATEAFF. In nucleotides, the CDR3 is TGTGCCAGCAGTCGAAGGGCCACTGAAGCTTTCTTT.

This clonotype came up a few times. J is TRBJ2-7 and V is TRBV27; D ambiguous. V was trimmed by 4 bases and J by 1 base, leaving 11 bases between them. The CDR3 is 14 residues long. CDR1 is MNHEY and CDR2 is SMNVEV in the germline V gene (reference sequence). The CDR3 DNA follows: TGTGCCAGCAGTTCAGTGTGGGGATCCTACGAGCAGTACTTC. Its protein is CASSSVWGSYEQYF.

This clonotype was observed at least ten times. The chain uses TRBV11-2 and TRBJ2-5; D is possibly TRBD1 (8 bases). The CDR3 spans 19 residues. Germline-derived CDR1 and CDR2 are SGHAT and FQNNGV. V was cut by 7 bases and J by 0 bases, with 27 bases left in between. CDR3 bases: TGTGCCAGCATCCAACAGGGGGGATTACTAGCGAGAAACCAAGAGACCCAGTACTTC. It encodes CASIQQGGLLARNQETQYF.

This clonotype was seen more than once but under ten times. The chain carries TRBV14 and TRBJ2-2; TRBD1 aligns across 10 bases. Germline CDR1 reads SGHDN; CDR2 reads FVKESK. This CDR3 is 16 amino acids long. The V and J ends lost 4 bases and 3 bases, in that order; junction bases with no gene match: 5. CDR3 loop: CASSRQGASHTGELFF. In DNA, the CDR3 is TGTGCCAGCAGCCGACAGGGGGCTTCCCACACCGGGGAGCTGTTTTTT. The whole variable domain, filled in from reference TRBV14 and TRBJ2-2, reads EAGVTQFPSHSVIEKGQTVTLRCDPISGHDNLYWYRRVMGKEIKFLLHFVKESKQDESGMPNNRFLAERTGGTYSTLKVQPAELEDSGVYFCASSRQGASHTGELFFGEGSRLTVL.

This clonotype was detected ten times or more. V usage is TRBV7-6 and J usage is TRBJ1-3; maybe TRBD1 (5 bases). This CDR3 has 16 amino acids. Looked up from germline, CDR1 is SGHVS and CDR2 is FNYEAQ. V shed 6 bases and J shed 4 bases, with 19 bases lying between them. The DNA for the CDR3 is TGTGCCAGCAGGGACCTCAGGGTTTTGGAAGGAAACACCATATATTTT. Translation: CASRDLRVLEGNTIYF.

The chain recombines TRBV4-3 with TRBJ1-2, with D possibly being TRBD1 (5 bases). The CDR3 is 17 amino acids. The germline V and J ends were trimmed by 5 bases and 5 bases, with 24 bases remaining between them. Germline V lookup: CDR1 LGHNA, CDR2 YSLEER. CDR3 nucleotides: TGCGCCAGCAGCAATATGGGGACTTCCACGCGTTTTTATGGCTACACCTTC. Translation: CASSNMGTSTRFYGYTF.

This clonotype was counted a few times. This rearrangement joins TRBV6-1 to TRBJ2-7; D may be TRBD1 (5 bases). The length of the CDR3 is 13 residues. Germline V gene data show CDR1 as MNHNS and CDR2 as SASEGT. V lost 4 bases to trimming and J lost 2 bases, with 9 bases between them. CDR3 in amino acids: CASSVQVTYEQYF. CDR3 nucleotides: TGTGCCAGCAGTGTACAGGTAACCTACGAGCAGTACTTC.

This clonotype came up a few times. V gene TRBV6-2 or TRBV6-3 combines with J gene TRBJ2-7; TRBD2 matches at 9 bases. Germline values: CDR1 MNHEY, CDR2 SVGEGT. V lost 0 bases and J lost 3; bases outside the gene matches: 12. This CDR3 is built from 18 residues. The CDR3, as DNA: TGTGCCAGCAGTTACTCACCCCTGAGCGGGGGGAACCTCTACGAGCAGTACTTC. Protein: CASSYSPLSGGNLYEQYF.

This clonotype was recorded a few times. The chain joins TRBV10-3 to TRBJ2-1; 12 nucleotides agree with TRBD2. The germline CDR1 and CDR2 sequences are ENHRY and SYGVKD. J gave up 5 bases and V 2 bases, and 7 bases lay outside the gene matches. The CDR3 has 17 amino acids. The CDR3 loop is CAISERTSGGNHNEQFF. CDR3 DNA sequence: TGTGCCATCAGTGAGCGTACTAGCGGGGGGAACCACAATGAGCAGTTCTTC.